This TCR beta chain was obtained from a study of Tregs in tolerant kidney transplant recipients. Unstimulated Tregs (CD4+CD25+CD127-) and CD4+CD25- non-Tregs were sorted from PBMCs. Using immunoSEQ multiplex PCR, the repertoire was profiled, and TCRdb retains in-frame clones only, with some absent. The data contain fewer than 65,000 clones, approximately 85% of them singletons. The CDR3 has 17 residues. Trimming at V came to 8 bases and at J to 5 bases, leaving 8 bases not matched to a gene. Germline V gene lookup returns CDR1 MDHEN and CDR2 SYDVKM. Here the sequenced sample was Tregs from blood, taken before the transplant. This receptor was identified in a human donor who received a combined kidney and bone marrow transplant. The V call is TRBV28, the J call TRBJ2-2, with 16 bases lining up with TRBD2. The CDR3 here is CASSGTSGRGWTGELFF. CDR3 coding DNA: TGTGCCAGCTCCGGGACTAGCGGGAGGGGGTGGACCGGGGAGCTGTTTTTT.